This T cell receptor beta chain originates from a study of T-cell reconstitution after alpha-beta-depleted transplantation in children. General study results and limits: Certain patients had high TCRbeta diversity at day 60, and it came from recipient T cells and thymic progenitors that survived. Newly generated T cells supplied most T-cell counts and diversity one year post-transplant.

Unique molecular identifiers featured in how the TCRbeta library was prepared. MiXCR, run by TCRdb on the PCR reads, gives a single entry per CDR3 protein. This table holds around 670,000 distinct CDR3 sequences, roughly 13% found once. The CDR3 runs 14 residues. The V gene lost 3 bases and the J gene lost 2 bases, with 11 bases spanning the gap. Germline V gives CDR1 DFQATT, CDR2 SNEGSKA (reference sequence). This clonotype has a count of ten or more. Its antigen is unidentified. The clonotype comes from a girl aged 2-10 years with congenital amegakaryocytic thrombocytopenia, due to receive a stem cell transplant. The chain carries TRBV20-1 and TRBJ2-1; tentative D call: TRBD2 (5 bases). The source was PBMCs, collected before TCRalphabeta/CD19-depleted stem cell transplant. CDR3 sequence: CSARDFSTYNEQFF. In DNA form, the CDR3 reads TGCAGTGCTAGGGACTTTTCCACCTACAATGAGCAGTTCTTC.